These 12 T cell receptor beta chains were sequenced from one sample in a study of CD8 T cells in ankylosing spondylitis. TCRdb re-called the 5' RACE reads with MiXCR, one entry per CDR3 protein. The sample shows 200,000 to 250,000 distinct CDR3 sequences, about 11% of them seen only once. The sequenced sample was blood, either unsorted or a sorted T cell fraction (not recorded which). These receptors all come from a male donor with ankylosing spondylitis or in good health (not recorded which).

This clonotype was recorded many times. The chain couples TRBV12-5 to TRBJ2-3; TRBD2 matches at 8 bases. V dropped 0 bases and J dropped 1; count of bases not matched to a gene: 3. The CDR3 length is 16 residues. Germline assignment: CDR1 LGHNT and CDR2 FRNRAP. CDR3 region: CASGLVLREGTDTQYF. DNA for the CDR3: TGTGCTAGTGGTTTGGTACTGCGGGAGGGCACAGATACGCAGTATTTT.

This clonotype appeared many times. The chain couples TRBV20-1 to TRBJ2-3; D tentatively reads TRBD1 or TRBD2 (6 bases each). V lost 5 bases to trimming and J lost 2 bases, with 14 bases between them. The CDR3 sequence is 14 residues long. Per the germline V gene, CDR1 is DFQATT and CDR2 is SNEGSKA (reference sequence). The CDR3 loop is CSADDGGYTDTQYF. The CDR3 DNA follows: TGCAGTGCTGATGACGGGGGCTACACAGATACGCAGTATTTT.

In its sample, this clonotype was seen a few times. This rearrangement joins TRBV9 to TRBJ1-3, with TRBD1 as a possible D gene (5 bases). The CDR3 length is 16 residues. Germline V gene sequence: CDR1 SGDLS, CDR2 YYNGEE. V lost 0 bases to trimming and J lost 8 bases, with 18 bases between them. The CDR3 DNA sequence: TGTGCCAGCAGCGTAGGGGACGCTCGAACTGTAGACACCATATATTTT. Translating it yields CASSVGDARTVDTIYF. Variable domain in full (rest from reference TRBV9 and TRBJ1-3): DSGVTQTPKHLITATGQRVTLRCSPRSGDLSVYWYQQSLDQGLQFLIQYYNGEERAKGNILERFSAQQFPDLHSELNLSSLELGDSALYFCASSVGDARTVDTIYFGEGSWLTVV.

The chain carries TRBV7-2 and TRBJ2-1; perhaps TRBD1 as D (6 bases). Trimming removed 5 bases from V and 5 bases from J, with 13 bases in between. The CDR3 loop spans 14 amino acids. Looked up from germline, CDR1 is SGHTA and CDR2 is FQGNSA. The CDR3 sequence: CASSSRTGHNEQFF. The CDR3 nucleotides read TGTGCCAGCAGCAGTAGAACAGGGCACAATGAGCAGTTCTTC.

This CDR3 is CASSQDLESGGRNYGYTF. The CDR3 DNA sequence: TGCGCCAGCAGCCAAGATCTGGAGTCAGGGGGCCGCAACTATGGCTACACCTTC. The chain is built from TRBV4-1 and TRBJ1-2, with TRBD1 matching 8 bases. Germline V CDR1 and CDR2: MGHRA, YSYEKL. The CDR3 runs 18 residues. V lost 0 bases and J lost 2; bases outside the gene matches: 11.

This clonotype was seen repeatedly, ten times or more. CDR3 DNA: TGCGCCAGCACCTCGTCCTACACCGGGGAGCTGTTTTTT. Amino acids: CASTSSYTGELFF. The rearrangement joins TRBV5-1 to TRBJ2-2, with D hard to call. V was cut by 6 bases and J by 3 bases, with 9 bases left in between. This CDR3 contains 13 residues. In germline, CDR1 is SGHRS, CDR2 YFSETQ.

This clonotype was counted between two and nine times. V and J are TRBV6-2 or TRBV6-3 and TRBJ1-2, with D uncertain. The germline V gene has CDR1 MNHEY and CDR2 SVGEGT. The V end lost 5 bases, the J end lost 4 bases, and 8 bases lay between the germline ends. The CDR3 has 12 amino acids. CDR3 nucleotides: TGTGCCAGCAGTCCGGGCGGCTATGGCTACACCTTC. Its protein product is CASSPGGYGYTF.

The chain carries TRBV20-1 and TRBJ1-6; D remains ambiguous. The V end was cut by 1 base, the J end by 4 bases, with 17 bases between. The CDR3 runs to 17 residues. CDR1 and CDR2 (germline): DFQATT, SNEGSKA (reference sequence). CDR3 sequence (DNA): TGCAGTGCTAGAGTCCCGGGCCCGAGCCCATATAATTCACCCCTCCACTTT. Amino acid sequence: CSARVPGPSPYNSPLHF.

The CDR3 here is CASSRIGTGLNYGYTF. DNA of the CDR3: TGTGCCAGCAGCAGGATTGGGACAGGACTTAACTATGGCTACACCTTC. The chain is built from TRBV7-2 and TRBJ1-2; TRBD1 agrees at 8 bases. The CDR3 sequence is 16 residues long. Per the germline V gene, CDR1 is SGHTA and CDR2 is FQGNSA. The V gene end was trimmed by 5 bases and the J gene end by 1 base; junction bases not matched to a gene: 9.

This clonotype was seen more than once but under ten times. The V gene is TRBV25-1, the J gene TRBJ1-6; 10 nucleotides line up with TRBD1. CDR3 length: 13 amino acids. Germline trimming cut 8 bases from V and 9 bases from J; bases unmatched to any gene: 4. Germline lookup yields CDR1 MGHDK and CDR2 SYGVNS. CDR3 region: CASGDRGGSPLHF. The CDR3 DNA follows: TGTGCCAGCGGGGACAGGGGTGGTTCACCCCTCCACTTT.

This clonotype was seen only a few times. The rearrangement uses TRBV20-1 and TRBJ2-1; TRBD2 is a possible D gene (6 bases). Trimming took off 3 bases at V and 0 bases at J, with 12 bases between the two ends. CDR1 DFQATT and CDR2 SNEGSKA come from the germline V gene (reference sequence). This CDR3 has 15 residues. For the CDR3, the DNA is TGCAGTGCTAGGAAGCGGGCCCGCTCCTACAATGAGCAGTTCTTC. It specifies CSARKRARSYNEQFF.

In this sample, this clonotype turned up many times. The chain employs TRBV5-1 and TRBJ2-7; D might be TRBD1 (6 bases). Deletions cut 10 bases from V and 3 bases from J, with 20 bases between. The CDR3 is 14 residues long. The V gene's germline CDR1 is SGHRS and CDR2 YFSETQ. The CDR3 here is CALEAGDLCYEQYF. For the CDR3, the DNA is TGCGCCTTGGAGGCAGGGGATTTGTGCTACGAGCAGTACTTC.